This T cell receptor (beta chain) was recorded in a study of OX40 agonist ivuxolimab in advanced cancers. Study-level information: The dose of intravenous ivuxolimab that patients received every 2 weeks ranged from 0.01 to 10 mg/kg. Partial responses occurred in Three dose-escalation patients, one with hepatocellular carcinoma and two with cutaneous melanoma.

Findings of the study overall: Both CD4+ and CD8+ T cell populations in blood had undergone clonal expansion by week 6 at 0.1 to 3.0 mg/kg. In general, CD8+ T cells held more expanded clones than CD4+ did, on average.

Trimming removed 4 bases at V and 4 bases at J, with 15 bases between. The CDR3 covers 16 residues. Per germline, CDR1 SGHTS and CDR2 YDEGEE. The data were produced by immunoSEQ multiplex PCR, yet TCRdb's version contains in-frame clones alone and is incomplete. The sample lists tens of thousands of clones, roughly 80% occurring once. To note about this clone: Its specificity is not known.

This chain joins TRBV5-8 and TRBJ2-6; D uncertain. The TCR sequence derives from an adult with an advanced solid tumor such as melanoma, head and neck, liver or kidney cancer. This specimen was CD4+ or CD8+ T cells sorted from blood, taken in a trial of the OX40 agonist ivuxolimab. The CDR3 reads CASSPPGRLGANVLTF. CDR3 DNA: TGTGCCAGCAGCCCCCCCGGGCGTCTGGGGGCCAACGTCCTGACTTTC.